The T cell receptor beta chain under discussion was sequenced for a study of cytomegalovirus exposure and HLA in healthy donors. Study results and limitations: What was likely a sequencing artifact was a cluster of highly shared sequence variants.

The PCR ran on 60 Vbeta and 13 Jbeta primers. The repertoire was sequenced with immunoSEQ multiplex PCR; TCRdb's copy has only in-frame clones and lacks some. This table has 170,000 or so clones, 70% to 90% appearing once. The donors gave bone marrow, and they were healthy. Germline values: CDR1 LNHDA, CDR2 SQIVND (reference sequence). CDR3 size: 15 residues. V gave up 0 bases and J gave up 5 bases; unmatched junction bases: 3. On this clone: Its cognate antigen is unknown.

The TCR was taken from a girl under 18 in good health and CMV-seropositive. This chain joins TRBV19 and TRBJ2-3, with 9 bases matching TRBD1. What was sequenced was PBMCs. CDR3 loop: CASSIEGQGGDTQYF. CDR3 nucleotide sequence: TGTGCCAGTAGTATAGAGGGACAGGGAGGAGATACGCAGTATTTT. The whole variable domain, filled in from reference TRBV19 and TRBJ2-3, reads DGGITQSPKYLFRKEGQNVTLSCEQNLNHDAMYWYRQDPGQGLRLIYYSQIVNDFQKGDIAEGYSVSREKKESFPLTVTSAQKNPTAFYLCASSIEGQGGDTQYFGPGTRLTVL.